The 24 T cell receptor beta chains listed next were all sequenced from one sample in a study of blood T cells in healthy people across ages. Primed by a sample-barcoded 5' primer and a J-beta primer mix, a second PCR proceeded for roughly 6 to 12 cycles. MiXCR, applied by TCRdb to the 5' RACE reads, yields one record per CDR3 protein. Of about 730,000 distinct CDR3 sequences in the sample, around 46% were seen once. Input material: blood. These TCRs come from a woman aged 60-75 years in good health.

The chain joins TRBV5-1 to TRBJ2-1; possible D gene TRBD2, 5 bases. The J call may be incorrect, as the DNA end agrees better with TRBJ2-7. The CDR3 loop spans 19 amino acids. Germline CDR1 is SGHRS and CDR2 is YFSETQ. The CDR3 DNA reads TGCGCCAGCAGCGCGCCGTTGGGGAGAGATATCAAATCCTACAATGAGCAGTACTTC. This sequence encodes CASSAPLGRDIKSYNEQYF.

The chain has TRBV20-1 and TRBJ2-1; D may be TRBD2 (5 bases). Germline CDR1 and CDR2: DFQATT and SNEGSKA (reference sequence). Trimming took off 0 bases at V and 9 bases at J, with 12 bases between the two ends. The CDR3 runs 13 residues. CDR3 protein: CSARDSGKGEQFF. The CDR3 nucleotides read TGCAGTGCTAGAGATTCGGGGAAGGGTGAGCAGTTCTTC.

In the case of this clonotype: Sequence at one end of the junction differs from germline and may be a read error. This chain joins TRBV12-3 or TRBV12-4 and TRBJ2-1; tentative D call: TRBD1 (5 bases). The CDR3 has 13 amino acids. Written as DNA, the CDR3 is TGTGCCAGCAGTCCGACAGACCACAATGGGCAGTTCTTC. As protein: CASSPTDHNGQFF.

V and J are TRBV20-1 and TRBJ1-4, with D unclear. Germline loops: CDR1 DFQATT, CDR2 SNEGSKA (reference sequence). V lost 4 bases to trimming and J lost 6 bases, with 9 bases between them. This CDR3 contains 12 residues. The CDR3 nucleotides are TGCAGTGCTAAAGGGAGGCATGAAAAACTGTTTTTT. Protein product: CSAKGRHEKLFF.

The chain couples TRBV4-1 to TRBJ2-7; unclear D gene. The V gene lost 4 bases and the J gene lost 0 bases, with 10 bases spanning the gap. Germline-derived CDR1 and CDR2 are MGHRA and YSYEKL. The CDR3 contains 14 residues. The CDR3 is CASSPWLYSYEQYF. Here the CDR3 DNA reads TGCGCCAGCAGCCCGTGGCTGTACTCCTACGAGCAGTACTTC.

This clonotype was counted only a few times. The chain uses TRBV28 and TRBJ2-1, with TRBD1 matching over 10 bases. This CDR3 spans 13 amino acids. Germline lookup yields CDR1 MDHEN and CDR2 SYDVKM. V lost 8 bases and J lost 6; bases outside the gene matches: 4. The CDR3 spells CASGTGEGNEQFF. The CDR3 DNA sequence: TGTGCCAGCGGGACAGGGGAAGGCAATGAGCAGTTCTTC.

This CDR3 is CSARPSWRERSGELFF. The CDR3, as DNA: TGCAGTGCTAGGCCCTCCTGGCGGGAGAGGAGCGGGGAGCTGTTTTTT. The genes are TRBV20-1 and TRBJ2-2; the match to TRBD2 covers 7 bases. Germline V CDR1 and CDR2: DFQATT, SNEGSKA (reference sequence). With 3 bases clipped from V and 7 bases from J, the junction kept 14 bases outside the gene matches. This CDR3 region has 16 residues.

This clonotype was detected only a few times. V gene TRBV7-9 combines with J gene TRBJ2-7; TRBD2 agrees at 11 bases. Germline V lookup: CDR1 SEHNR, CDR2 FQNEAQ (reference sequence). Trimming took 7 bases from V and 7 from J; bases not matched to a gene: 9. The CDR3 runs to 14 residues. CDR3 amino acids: CASMGTSGGNEQYF. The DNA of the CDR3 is TGTGCCAGCATGGGTACTAGCGGGGGCAATGAGCAGTACTTC.

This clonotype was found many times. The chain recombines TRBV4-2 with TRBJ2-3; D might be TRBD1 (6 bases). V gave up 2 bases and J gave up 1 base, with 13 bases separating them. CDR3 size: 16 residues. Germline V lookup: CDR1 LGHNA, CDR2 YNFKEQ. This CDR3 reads CASSQRLQGRTDTQYF. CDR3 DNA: TGTGCCAGCAGCCAAAGACTACAGGGTCGCACAGATACGCAGTATTTT.

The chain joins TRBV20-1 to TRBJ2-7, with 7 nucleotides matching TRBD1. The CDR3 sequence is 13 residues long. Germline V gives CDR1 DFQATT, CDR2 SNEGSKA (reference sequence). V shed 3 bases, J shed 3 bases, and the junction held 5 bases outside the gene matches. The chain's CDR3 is CSARTGLRYEQYF. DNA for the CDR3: TGCAGTGCTAGGACAGGGTTGCGCTACGAGCAGTACTTC.

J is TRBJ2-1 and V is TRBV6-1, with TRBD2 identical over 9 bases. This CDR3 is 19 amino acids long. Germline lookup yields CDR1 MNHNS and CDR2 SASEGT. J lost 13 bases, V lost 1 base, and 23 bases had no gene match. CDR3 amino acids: CASSEVGGGGAASRETQFF. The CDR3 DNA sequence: TGTGCCAGCAGTGAAGTTGGTGGCGGGGGGGCCGCCAGTAGGGAGACCCAGTTCTTC.

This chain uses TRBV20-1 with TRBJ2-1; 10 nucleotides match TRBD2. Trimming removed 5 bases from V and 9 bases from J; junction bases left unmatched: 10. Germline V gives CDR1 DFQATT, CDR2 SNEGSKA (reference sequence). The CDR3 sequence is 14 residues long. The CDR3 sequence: CSAAKRGGLLEQFF. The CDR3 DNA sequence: TGCAGTGCTGCGAAGCGGGGGGGCCTTCTTGAGCAGTTCTTC.

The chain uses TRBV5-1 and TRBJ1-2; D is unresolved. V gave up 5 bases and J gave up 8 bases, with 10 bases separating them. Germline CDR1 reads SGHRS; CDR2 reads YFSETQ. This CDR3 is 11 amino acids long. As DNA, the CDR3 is TGCGCCAGCAGGCGAAGTAGCGGCTACACCTTC. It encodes CASRRSSGYTF.

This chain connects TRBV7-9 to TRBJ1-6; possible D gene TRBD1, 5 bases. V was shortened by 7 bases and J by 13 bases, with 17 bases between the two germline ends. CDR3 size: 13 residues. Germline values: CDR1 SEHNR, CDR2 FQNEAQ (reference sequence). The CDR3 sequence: CASTREGPGPLHF. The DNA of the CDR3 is TGTGCCAGCACCCGAGAGGGCCCAGGGCCCCTCCACTTT. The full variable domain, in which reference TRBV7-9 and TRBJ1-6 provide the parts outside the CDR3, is DTGVSQNPRHKITKRGQNVTFRCDPISEHNRLYWYRQTLGQGPEFLTYFQNEAQLEKSRLLSDRFSAERPKGSFSTLEIQRTEQGDSAMYLCASTREGPGPLHFGNGTRLTVT.

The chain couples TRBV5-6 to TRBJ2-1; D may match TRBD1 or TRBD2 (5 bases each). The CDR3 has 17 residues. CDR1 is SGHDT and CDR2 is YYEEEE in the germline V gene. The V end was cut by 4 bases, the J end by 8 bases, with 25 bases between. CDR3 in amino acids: CASSLGTGVDRGDEQFF. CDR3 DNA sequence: TGTGCCAGCAGCCTGGGAACAGGCGTAGATCGGGGAGATGAGCAGTTCTTC. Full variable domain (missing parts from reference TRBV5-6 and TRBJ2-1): DAGVTQSPTHLIKTRGQQVTLRCSPKSGHDTVSWYQQALGQGPQFIFQYYEEEERQRGNFPDRFSGHQFPNYSSELNVNALLLGDSALYLCASSLGTGVDRGDEQFFGPGTRLTVL.

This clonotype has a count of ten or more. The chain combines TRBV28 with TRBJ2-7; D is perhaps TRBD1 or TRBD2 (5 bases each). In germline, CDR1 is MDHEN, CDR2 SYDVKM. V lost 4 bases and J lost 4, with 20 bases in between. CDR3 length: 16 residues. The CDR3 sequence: CASSSAGSEEGYEQYF. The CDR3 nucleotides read TGTGCCAGCAGTTCGGCAGGTTCCGAAGAGGGGTACGAGCAGTACTTC.

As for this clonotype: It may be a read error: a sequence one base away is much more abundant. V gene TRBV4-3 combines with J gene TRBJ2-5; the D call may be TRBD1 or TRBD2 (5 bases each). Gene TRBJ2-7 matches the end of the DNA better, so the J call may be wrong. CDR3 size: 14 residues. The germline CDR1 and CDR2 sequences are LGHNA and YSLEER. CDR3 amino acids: CASSQDREFDEQYF. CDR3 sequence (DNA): TGCGCCAGCAGCCAAGACAGGGAGTTCGACGAGCAGTACTTC.

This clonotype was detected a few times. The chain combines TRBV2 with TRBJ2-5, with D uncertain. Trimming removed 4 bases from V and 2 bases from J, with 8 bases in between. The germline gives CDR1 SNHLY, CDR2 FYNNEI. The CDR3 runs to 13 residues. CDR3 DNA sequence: TGTGCCAGCAGTGTCTTGGAACAAGAGACCCAGTACTTC. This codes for CASSVLEQETQYF.

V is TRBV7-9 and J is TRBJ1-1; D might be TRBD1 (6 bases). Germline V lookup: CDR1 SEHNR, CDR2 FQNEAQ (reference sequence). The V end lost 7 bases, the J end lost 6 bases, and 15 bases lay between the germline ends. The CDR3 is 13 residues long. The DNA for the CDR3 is TGTGCCAGCAAAAGGGGGGATGTTGCTGAAGCTTTCTTT. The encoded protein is CASKRGDVAEAFF.

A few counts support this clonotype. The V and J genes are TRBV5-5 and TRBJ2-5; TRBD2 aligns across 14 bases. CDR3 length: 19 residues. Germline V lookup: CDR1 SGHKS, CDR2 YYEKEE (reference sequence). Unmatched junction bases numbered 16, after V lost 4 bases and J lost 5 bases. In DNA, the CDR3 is TGTGCCAGCAGCCGCCCGGGTAGGGGGACTAGCGGGAGAATTGAGACCCAGTACTTC. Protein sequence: CASSRPGRGTSGRIETQYF. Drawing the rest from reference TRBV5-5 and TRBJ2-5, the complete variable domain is DAGVTQSPTHLIKTRGQQVTLRCSPISGHKSVSWYQQVLGQGPQFIFQYYEKEERGRGNFPDRFSARQFPNYSSELNVNALLLGDSALYLCASSRPGRGTSGRIETQYFGPGTRLLVL.

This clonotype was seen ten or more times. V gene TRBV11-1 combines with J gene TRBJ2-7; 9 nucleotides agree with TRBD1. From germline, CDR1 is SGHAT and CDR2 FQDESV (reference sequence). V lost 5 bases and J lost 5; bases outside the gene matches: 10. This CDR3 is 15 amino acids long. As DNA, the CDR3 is TGTGCCAGCAGCCAGGGGACAGGGCGTCATCACGAGCAGTACTTC. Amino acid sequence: CASSQGTGRHHEQYF.

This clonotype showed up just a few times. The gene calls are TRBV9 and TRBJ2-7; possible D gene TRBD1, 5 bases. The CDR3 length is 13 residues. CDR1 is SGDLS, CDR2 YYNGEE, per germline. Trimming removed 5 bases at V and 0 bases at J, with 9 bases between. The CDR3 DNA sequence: TGTGCCAGCAGTTTCCAGGGCTCCTACGAGCAGTACTTC. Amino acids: CASSFQGSYEQYF.

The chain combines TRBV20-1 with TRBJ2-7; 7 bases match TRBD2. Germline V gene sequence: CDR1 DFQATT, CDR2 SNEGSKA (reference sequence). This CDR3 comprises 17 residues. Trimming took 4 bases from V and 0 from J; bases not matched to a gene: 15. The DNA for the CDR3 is TGCAGTGCTAATATTGTAGTGGCGGGGGAAAGCTCCTACGAGCAGTACTTC. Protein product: CSANIVVAGESSYEQYF.

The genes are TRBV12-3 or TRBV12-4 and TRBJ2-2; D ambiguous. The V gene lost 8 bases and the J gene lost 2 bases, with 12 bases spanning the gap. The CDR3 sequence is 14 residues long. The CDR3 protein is CASFRSPNTGELFF. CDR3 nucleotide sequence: TGTGCCAGCTTTAGGTCCCCCAACACCGGGGAGCTGTTTTTT.